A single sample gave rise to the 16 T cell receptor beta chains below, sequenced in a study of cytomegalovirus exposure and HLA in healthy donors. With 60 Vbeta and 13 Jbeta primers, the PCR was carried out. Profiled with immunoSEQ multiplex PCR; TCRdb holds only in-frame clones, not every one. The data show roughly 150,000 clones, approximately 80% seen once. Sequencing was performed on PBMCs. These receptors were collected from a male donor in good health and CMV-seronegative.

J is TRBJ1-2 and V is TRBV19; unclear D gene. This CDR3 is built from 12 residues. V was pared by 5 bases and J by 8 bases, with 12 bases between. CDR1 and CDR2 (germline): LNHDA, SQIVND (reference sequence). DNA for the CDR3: TGTGCCAGTAGTCCGAAAGGGAGAGGCTACACCTTC. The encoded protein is CASSPKGRGYTF.

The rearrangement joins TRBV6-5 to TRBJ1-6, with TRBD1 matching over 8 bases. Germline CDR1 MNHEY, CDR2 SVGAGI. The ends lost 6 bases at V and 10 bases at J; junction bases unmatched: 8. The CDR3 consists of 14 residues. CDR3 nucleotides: TGTGCCAGCAGGAGAGGACAGGGAAACTCACCCCTCCACTTT. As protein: CASRRGQGNSPLHF.

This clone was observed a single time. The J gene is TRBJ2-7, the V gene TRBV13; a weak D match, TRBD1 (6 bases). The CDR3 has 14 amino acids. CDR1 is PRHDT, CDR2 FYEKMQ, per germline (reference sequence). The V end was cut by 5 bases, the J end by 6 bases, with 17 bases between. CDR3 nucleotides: TGTGCCAGCAGCGTCGGGACACTGGGGTGCGAGCAGTACTTC. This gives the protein CASSVGTLGCEQYF.

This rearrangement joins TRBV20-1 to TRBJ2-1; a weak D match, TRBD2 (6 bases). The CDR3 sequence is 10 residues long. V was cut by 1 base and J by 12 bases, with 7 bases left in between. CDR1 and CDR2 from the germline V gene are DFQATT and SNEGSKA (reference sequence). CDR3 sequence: CSARGGVQFF. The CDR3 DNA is TGCAGTGCTAGAGGGGGGGTGCAGTTCTTC.

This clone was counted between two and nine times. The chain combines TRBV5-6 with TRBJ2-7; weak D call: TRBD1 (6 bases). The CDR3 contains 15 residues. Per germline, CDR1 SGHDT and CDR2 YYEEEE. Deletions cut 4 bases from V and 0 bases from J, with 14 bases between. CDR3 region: CASSSTTGISYEQYF. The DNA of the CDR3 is TGTGCCAGCAGCAGTACCACAGGGATCTCCTACGAGCAGTACTTC.

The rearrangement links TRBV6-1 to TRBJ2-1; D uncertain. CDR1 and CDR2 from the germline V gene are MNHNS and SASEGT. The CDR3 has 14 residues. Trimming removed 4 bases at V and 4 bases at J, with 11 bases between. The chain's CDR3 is CASSGLLTYNEQFF. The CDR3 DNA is TGTGCCAGCAGTGGCCTTCTAACTTACAATGAGCAGTTCTTC.

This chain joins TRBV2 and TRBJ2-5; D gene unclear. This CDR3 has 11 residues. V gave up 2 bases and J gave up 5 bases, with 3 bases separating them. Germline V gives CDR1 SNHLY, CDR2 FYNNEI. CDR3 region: CASSESETQYF. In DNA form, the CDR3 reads TGTGCCAGCAGTGAAAGCGAGACCCAGTACTTC.

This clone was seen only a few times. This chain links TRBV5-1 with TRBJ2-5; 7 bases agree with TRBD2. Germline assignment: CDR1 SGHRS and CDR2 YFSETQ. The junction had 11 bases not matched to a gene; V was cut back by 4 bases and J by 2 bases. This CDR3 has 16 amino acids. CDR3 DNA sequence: TGCGCCAGCAGCCCCCGGACTAGTTCTCCACAAGAGACCCAGTACTTC. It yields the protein CASSPRTSSPQETQYF.

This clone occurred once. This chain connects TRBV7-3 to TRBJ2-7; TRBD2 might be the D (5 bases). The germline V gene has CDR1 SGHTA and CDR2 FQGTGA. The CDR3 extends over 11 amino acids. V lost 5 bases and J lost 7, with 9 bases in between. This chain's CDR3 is CASSRSGEQYF. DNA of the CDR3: TGTGCCAGCAGCCGGTCGGGGGAGCAGTACTTC.

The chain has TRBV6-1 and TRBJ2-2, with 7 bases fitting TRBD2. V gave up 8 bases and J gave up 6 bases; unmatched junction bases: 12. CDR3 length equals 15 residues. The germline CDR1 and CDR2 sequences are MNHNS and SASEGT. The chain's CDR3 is CASSPSSGGPGELFF. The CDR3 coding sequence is TGTGCCAGCTCCCCCTCTAGCGGAGGGCCCGGGGAGCTGTTTTTT.

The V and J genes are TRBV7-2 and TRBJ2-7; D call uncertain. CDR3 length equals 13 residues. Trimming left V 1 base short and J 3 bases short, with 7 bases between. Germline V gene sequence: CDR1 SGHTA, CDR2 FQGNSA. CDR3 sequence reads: CASSLDRHYEQYF. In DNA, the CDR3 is TGTGCCAGCAGCTTAGACAGACACTACGAGCAGTACTTC.

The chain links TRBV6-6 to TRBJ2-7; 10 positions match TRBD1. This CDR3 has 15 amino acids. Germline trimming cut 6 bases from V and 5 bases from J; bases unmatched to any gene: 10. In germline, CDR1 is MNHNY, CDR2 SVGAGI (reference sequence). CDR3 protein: CASSPRQGAAHEQYF. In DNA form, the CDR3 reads TGTGCCAGCAGCCCCCGACAGGGGGCGGCCCACGAGCAGTACTTC.

CDR3 loop: CASSLDTGLVRINEQFF. CDR3 in DNA: TGCGCCAGCAGCTTAGATACAGGGTTAGTACGGATCAATGAGCAGTTCTTC. The chain combines TRBV5-1 with TRBJ2-1, with TRBD1 as a possible D gene (6 bases). Trimming shortened V by 2 bases and J by 6 bases, and 21 bases separated the two germline ends. The germline V gene has CDR1 SGHRS and CDR2 YFSETQ. This CDR3 has 17 amino acids.

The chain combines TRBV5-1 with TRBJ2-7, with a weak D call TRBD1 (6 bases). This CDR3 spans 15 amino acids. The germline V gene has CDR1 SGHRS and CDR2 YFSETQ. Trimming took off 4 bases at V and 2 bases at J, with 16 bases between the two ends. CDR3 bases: TGCGCCAGCAGCACCCTACAGGGTAGCACCTACGAGCAGTACTTC. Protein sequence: CASSTLQGSTYEQYF.

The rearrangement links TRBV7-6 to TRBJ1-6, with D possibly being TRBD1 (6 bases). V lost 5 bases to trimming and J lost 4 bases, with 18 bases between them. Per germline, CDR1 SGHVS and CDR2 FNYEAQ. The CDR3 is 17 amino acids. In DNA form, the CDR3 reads TGTGCCAGCAGCCCGATACCGACAGGCTTGTATAATTCACCCCTCCACTTT. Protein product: CASSPIPTGLYNSPLHF.

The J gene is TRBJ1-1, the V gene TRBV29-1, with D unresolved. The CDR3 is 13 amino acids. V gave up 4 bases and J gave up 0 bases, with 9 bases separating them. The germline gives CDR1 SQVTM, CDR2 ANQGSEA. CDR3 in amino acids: CSVGDKMNTEAFF. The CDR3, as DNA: TGCAGCGTTGGCGACAAAATGAACACTGAAGCTTTCTTT.